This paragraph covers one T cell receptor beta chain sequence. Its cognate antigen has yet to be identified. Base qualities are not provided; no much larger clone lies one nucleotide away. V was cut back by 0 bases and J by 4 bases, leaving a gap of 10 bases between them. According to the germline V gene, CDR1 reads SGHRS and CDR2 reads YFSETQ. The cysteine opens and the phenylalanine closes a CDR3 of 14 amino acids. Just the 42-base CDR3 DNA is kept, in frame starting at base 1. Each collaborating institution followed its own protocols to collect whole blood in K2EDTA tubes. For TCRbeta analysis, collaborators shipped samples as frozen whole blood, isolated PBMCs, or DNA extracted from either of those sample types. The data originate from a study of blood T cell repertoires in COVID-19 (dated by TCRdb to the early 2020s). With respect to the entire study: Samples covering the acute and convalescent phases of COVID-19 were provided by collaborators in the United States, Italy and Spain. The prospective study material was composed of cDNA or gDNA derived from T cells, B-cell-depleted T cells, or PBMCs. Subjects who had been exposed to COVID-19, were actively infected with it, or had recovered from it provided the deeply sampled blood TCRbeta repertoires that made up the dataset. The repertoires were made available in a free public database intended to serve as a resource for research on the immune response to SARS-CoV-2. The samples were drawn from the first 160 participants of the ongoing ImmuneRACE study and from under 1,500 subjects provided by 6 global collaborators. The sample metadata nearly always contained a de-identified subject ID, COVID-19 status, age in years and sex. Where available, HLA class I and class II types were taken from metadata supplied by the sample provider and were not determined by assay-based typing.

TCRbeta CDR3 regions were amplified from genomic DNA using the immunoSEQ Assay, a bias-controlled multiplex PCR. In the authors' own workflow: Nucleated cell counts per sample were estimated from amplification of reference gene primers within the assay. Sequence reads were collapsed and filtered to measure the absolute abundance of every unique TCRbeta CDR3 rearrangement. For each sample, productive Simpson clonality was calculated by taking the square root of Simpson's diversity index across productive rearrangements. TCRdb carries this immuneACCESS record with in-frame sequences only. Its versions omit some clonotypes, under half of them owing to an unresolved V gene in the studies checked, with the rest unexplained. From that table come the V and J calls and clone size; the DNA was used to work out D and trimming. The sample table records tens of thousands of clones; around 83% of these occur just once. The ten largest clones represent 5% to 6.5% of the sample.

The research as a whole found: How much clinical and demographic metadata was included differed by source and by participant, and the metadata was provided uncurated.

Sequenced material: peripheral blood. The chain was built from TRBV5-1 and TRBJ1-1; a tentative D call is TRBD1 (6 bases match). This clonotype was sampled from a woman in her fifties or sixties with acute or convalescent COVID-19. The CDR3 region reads CASSLVAGATEAFF. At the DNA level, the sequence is TGCGCCAGCAGCTTGGTCGCGGGGGCCACTGAAGCTTTCTTT.